This T cell receptor (beta chain) came from a study of T-cell reconstitution after alpha-beta-depleted transplantation in children (dated by TCRdb to the mid-2010s). Describing the broader study: T-cell immune reconstitution after TCRalphabeta/CD19-depleted allogeneic hematopoietic cell transplantation in children was quantitatively tracked in the study by means of TCR repertoire profiling.

CDR1 and CDR2, looked up from the germline V gene (reference sequence), are DFQATT and SNEGSKA. Relative to germline, V is 2 bases shorter and J is 4 bases shorter, with 15 bases between their ends. The cysteine opens and the phenylalanine closes a CDR3 of 15 amino acids. Of all the DNA, just the CDR3 is kept, 45 bases in frame from base 1. In this sample, this clonotype turned up many times. Its antigen has not been determined. No base quality information exists; no much larger clone differs at one position. The treatment or condition label of this sample denotes: allogeneic hematopoietic cell transplantation with graft depleted of TCRalphabeta T cells and CD19 B cells. The transplant recipients were children given TCRalphabeta/CD19-depleted allogeneic hematopoietic cell grafts. General study outcomes and caveats: The apparently early alphabetaT-cell count recovery about two months after transplant was reportedly dependent on only several hundred rapidly expanded clones derived from non-depleted graft cells. Over the following months the frequencies of hyperexpanded clones went down, and after one year T-cell counts and TCRbeta diversity were mostly credited to newly produced T cells. In some patients, high TCRbeta diversity at day 60 was attributed to recipient T cells and intrathymic progenitors that had survived conditioning.

Library preparation used PCR. These reads were obtained on an Illumina HiSeq 2500. To normalize quantification of the TCRbeta repertoire, the TCR libraries were built with molecular barcoding that relied on unique molecular identifiers. TCRdb applied fastp at Q25 and MiXCR to the public reads, then kept only in-frame beta chains. Each record represents a unique CDR3 protein, reported with the most common genes and DNA among its rows. This sample lists over 450,000 distinct CDR3 sequences; about 11% were detected once. The ten largest clonotypes hold 2% of the sample. The sample in question was PBMCs, obtained before TCRalphabeta/CD19-depleted stem cell transplant. The chain uses TRBV20-1 and TRBJ2-1, and possibly TRBD2, on 6 matching bases. This clonotype was obtained from a child aged 2 to 15 with inherited bone marrow failure, due to receive a stem cell transplant. The bases read TGCAGTGCTAGATATTCGCGGGACGGTTACAATGAGCAGTTCTTC. This codes for CSARYSRDGYNEQFF.